This TCR beta chain was captured in a study of technical replicates of blood from several donors. Here immunoSEQ multiplex PCR was the method, and the copy in TCRdb shows in-frame clones only, minus some. This table holds 60,000 to 85,000 clones, roughly 94% found once. CDR1 is SNHLY and CDR2 is FYNNEI in the germline V gene. V dropped 7 bases and J dropped 6; count of bases not matched to a gene: 8. The CDR3 is 16 residues long. The chain links TRBV2 to TRBJ2-2; 13 bases line up with TRBD2. Input material: T cells isolated from PBMCs. This clonotype was obtained from a human donor in good health. CDR3: CASTDVGLAGAGELFF. In DNA form, the CDR3 reads TGTGCCAGCACCGACGTCGGACTAGCGGGAGCCGGGGAGCTGTTTTTT.